These T cell receptor beta chains were read from a single sample in a study of T cell responses to AZD1222 COVID-19 vaccine. Method: immunoSEQ multiplex PCR; TCRdb's copy keeps in-frame clones and lacks some. The sample includes 100,000 to 150,000 clones, approximately 90% seen only once; the top ten take roughly 0.98%. The sequencing here drew on peripheral blood, taken 28 days after the second AZD1222 dose. The receptors stem from an adult who received the AZD1222 COVID-19 vaccine. Each CDR3 is given with its conserved first and last residue. A D gene is named only where the DNA matches it firmly. Rows give clone size only sometimes, using once, few, many, or a class for an expanded clone.

j_call | d_call | v_call | clone_size | cdr3_aa | cdr3_nt
TRBJ2-2 | TRBD1 | TRBV18 | . | CATMDRGNTGELFF | TGTGCCACCATGGACAGGGGGAACACCGGGGAGCTGTTTTTT
TRBJ1-2 | . | TRBV29-1 | . | CSVRATPLPNYGYTF | TGCAGCGTCAGGGCAACTCCACTTCCTAACTATGGCTACACCTTC
TRBJ1-2 | TRBD1 | TRBV2 | . | CASSETRTGYGYTF | TGTGCCAGCAGTGAAACACGGACAGGGTATGGCTACACCTTC
TRBJ2-5 | . | TRBV9 | . | CASSVQGGGTQYF | TGTGCCAGCAGCGTCCAGGGAGGGGGGACCCAGTACTTC
TRBJ1-1 | . | TRBV7-8 | . | CASSFGDANTEAFF | TGTGCCAGCAGCTTTGGGGATGCGAACACTGAAGCTTTCTTT
TRBJ2-7 | . | TRBV6-5 | . | CASSPVGGATEQYF | TGTGCCAGCAGTCCAGTAGGGGGGGCGACCGAGCAGTACTTC
TRBJ2-5 | . | TRBV11-2 | . | CASSLGVQETQYF | TGTGCCAGCAGCTTAGGAGTACAAGAGACCCAGTACTTC
TRBJ2-7 | . | TRBV21-1 | . | CASSKASEGGRVYEQYF | TGTGCCAGCAGCAAGGCCTCCGAAGGCGGGAGGGTCTACGAGCAGTACTTC
TRBJ2-7 | TRBD1 | TRBV7-9 | . | CASSLMQGADEQYF | TGTGCCAGCAGCTTAATGCAGGGGGCGGACGAGCAGTACTTC
TRBJ2-3 | . | TRBV29-1 | . | CSVGGPGTDTQYF | TGCAGCGTTGGAGGGCCGGGCACAGATACGCAGTATTTT
TRBJ2-1 | TRBD2 | TRBV2 | . | CASSEGAWAAGGNNEQFF | TGTGCCAGCAGTGAAGGGGCCTGGGCGGCGGGAGGAAACAATGAGCAGTTCTTC
TRBJ2-5 | TRBD1 | TRBV3-1/TRBV3-2 | . | CASSQDWDRGKTQYF | TGTGCCAGCAGCCAAGATTGGGACAGGGGTAAGACCCAGTACTTC
TRBJ1-3 | . | TRBV6-5 | . | CAARDQSGNTIYF | TGTGCCGCACGAGACCAGTCTGGAAACACCATATATTTT
TRBJ1-2 | . | TRBV14 | . | CASSQVGGYGYTF | TGTGCCAGCAGCCAAGTCGGCGGTTATGGCTACACCTTC
TRBJ1-2 | . | TRBV5-1 | . | CASRPGATQANYGYTF | TGCGCCAGCAGGCCCGGCGCTACCCAAGCTAACTATGGCTACACCTTC
TRBJ2-7 | TRBD2 | TRBV4-1 | . | CASSQEATSGREQYF | TGCGCCAGCAGCCAAGAGGCGACTAGCGGGAGGGAGCAGTACTTC
TRBJ1-2 | . | TRBV5-6 | . | CASSLDQGERGYTF | TGTGCCAGCAGCTTGGACCAGGGAGAGAGAGGCTACACCTTC
TRBJ1-1 | . | TRBV11-2 | . | CASSLGPGAGTEAFF | TGTGCCAGCAGCTTAGGGCCGGGGGCTGGCACTGAAGCTTTCTTT
TRBJ2-1 | TRBD2 | TRBV10-3 | . | CAITSGKNEQFF | TGTGCCATCACTAGCGGGAAAAATGAGCAGTTCTTC
TRBJ2-3 | . | TRBV5-5 | . | CASSSPSGGRHTDTQYF | TGTGCCAGCAGCTCCCCATCAGGGGGGAGGCACACAGATACGCAGTATTTT
TRBJ1-3 | TRBD1 | TRBV3-1/TRBV3-2 | . | CASSIQGGNTIYF | TGTGCCAGCAGTATACAGGGGGGAAACACCATATATTTT
TRBJ2-3 | . | TRBV5-4 | . | CASRSAAESTDTQYF | TGTGCCAGCAGGTCGGCGGCGGAAAGCACAGATACGCAGTATTTT
TRBJ2-3 | . | TRBV19 | . | CASSIRGNTDTQYF | TGTGCCAGTAGTATACGGGGAAACACAGATACGCAGTATTTT
TRBJ2-5 | . | TRBV10-2 | once | CASSLRAGRQETQYF | TGCGCCAGCAGCCTCCGGGCAGGGCGGCAAGAGACCCAGTACTTC
TRBJ1-2 | . | TRBV27 | . | CASSPGGTTYGYTF | TGTGCCAGCAGCCCTGGCGGGACCACATATGGCTACACCTTC
TRBJ1-2 | . | TRBV18 | . | CASSPSEVFGGGYTF | TGTGCCAGCTCACCGAGCGAGGTCTTCGGGGGTGGCTACACCTTC
TRBJ2-7 | . | TRBV7-9 | . | CASSLGGVSYEQYF | TGTGCCAGCAGCTTAGGTGGGGTCTCCTACGAGCAGTACTTC
TRBJ2-1 | . | TRBV9 | . | CASSVSVSYNEQFF | TGTGCCAGCAGCGTATCCGTCTCCTACAATGAGCAGTTCTTC
TRBJ1-5 | . | TRBV7-8 | . | CASSFKNQPQHF | TGTGCCAGCAGCTTCAAAAATCAGCCCCAGCATTTT
TRBJ1-1 | . | TRBV7-9 | . | CASSYDSVWTEAFF | TGTGCCAGCAGCTATGACAGTGTATGGACTGAAGCTTTCTTT
TRBJ1-3 | TRBD1 | TRBV9 | . | CASSPSGRGLGPGNTIYF | TGTGCCAGCAGCCCCTCCGGCAGGGGGCTAGGGCCTGGAAACACCATATATTTT
TRBJ2-7 | . | TRBV20-1 | . | CSASPGQFGKYF | TGCAGTGCTAGTCCAGGACAGTTCGGGAAGTACTTC
TRBJ1-1 | . | TRBV10-3 | . | CATSLQLMNTEAFF | TGTGCCACCAGTCTCCAGCTTATGAACACTGAAGCTTTCTTT
TRBJ1-4 | . | TRBV20-1 | . | CSASETVEKLFF | TGCAGTGCTAGTGAGACAGTCGAAAAACTGTTTTTT
TRBJ1-2 | . | TRBV7-3 | . | CASSLGPSAYGYTF | TGTGCCAGCAGCTTGGGCCCTAGTGCCTATGGCTACACCTTC
TRBJ2-7 | . | TRBV7-3 | . | CASSLTGGGRLHEQYF | TGTGCCAGCAGCTTAACCGGTGGGGGCAGGCTGCACGAGCAGTACTTC
TRBJ1-5 | . | TRBV18 | . | CASSFAGNQPQHF | TGTGCCAGCTCATTTGCAGGCAATCAGCCCCAGCATTTT
TRBJ2-7 | . | TRBV19 | . | CASSMGGNHYEQYF | TGTGCCAGTAGTATGGGCGGGAATCACTACGAGCAGTACTTC
TRBJ1-2 | . | TRBV30 | . | CAWSRLQQTKLSGYTF | TGTGCCTGGAGTCGCCTTCAGCAAACCAAACTATCAGGCTACACCTTC
TRBJ2-1 | TRBD1 | TRBV4-1 | . | CASSQHPRTGGNEQFF | TGCGCCAGCAGCCAACATCCACGGACAGGGGGCAATGAGCAGTTCTTC
TRBJ2-1 | . | TRBV11-2 | . | CASSLGLNNEQFF | TGTGCCAGCAGCTTAGGGCTCAACAATGAGCAGTTCTTC
TRBJ2-7 | TRBD1 | TRBV2 | . | CASSAIRDSSYEQYF | TGTGCCAGCAGTGCAATCCGGGACAGCTCCTACGAGCAGTACTTC
TRBJ2-6 | TRBD1 | TRBV5-1 | once | CASSLGPPDRAGANVLTF | TGCGCCAGCAGCTTGGGGCCTCCAGACAGGGCAGGGGCCAACGTCCTGACTTTC
TRBJ1-1 | . | TRBV28 | . | CASSLAWGREAFF | TGTGCCAGCAGTTTGGCTTGGGGTCGGGAAGCTTTCTTT
TRBJ1-1 | . | TRBV18 | . | CASSPQGPGATEAFF | TGTGCCAGCTCACCACAAGGTCCAGGAGCCACTGAAGCTTTCTTT
TRBJ1-3 | TRBD1 | TRBV19 | . | CASSGRQGLEGNTIYF | TGTGCCAGTAGTGGACGACAGGGGCTCGAAGGAAACACCATATATTTT
TRBJ2-1 | . | TRBV7-9 | . | CASTLAGYYNEQFF | TGTGCCAGCACCCTCGCAGGGTACTACAATGAGCAGTTCTTC
TRBJ2-7 | TRBD1 | TRBV5-1 | . | CASSWVGTGPYEQYF | TGCGCCAGCAGCTGGGTTGGGACAGGACCCTACGAGCAGTACTTC
TRBJ2-7 | . | TRBV14 | . | CASSRSGGATSYEQYF | TGTGCCAGCAGCCGAAGTGGCGGAGCTACCTCCTACGAGCAGTACTTC
TRBJ1-1 | . | TRBV9 | . | CASSASGVRDTEAFF | TGTGCCAGCAGCGCCTCAGGGGTCCGGGACACTGAAGCTTTCTTT
TRBJ2-7 | . | TRBV15 | once | CATSRGLSEQYF | TGTGCCACCAGCAGGGGCTTAAGCGAGCAGTACTTC
TRBJ2-6 | . | TRBV2 | . | CASSEGGRGANVLTF | TGTGCCAGCAGTGAAGGGGGGCGTGGGGCCAACGTCCTGACTTTC
TRBJ1-5 | . | TRBV29-1 | once | CSVGTDSNQPQHF | TGCAGCGTGGGGACGGATAGCAATCAGCCCCAGCATTTT
TRBJ1-2 | . | TRBV6-5 | few | CASSIRTANYGYTF | TGTGCCAGCAGTATAAGGACAGCTAACTATGGCTACACCTTC
TRBJ1-1 | TRBD1 | TRBV24-1 | once | CATSERQGGEAFF | TGTGCCACCAGTGAGCGACAGGGGGGTGAAGCTTTCTTT